This TCR beta chain is from a study of blood T cell repertoires in COVID-19. For the study at large: Sample material is recorded as cDNA or gDNA derived from T cells, B-cell-depleted T cells, or PBMCs.

Measured with immunoSEQ multiplex PCR; TCRdb has only the in-frame clones, and not every one. The table has a few hundred thousand clones, over 80% seen once. Seattle enrolled patients during active infection and tracked them longitudinally. The CDR3 runs to 17 residues. V shed 3 bases and J 2 bases; nucleotides not matched to a gene: 7. Germline V gene sequence: CDR1 KGHSH, CDR2 LQKENI. Sample: peripheral blood. This TCR was sampled from a woman in her 70s with COVID-19, enrolled during active disease. The V gene is TRBV18, the J gene TRBJ2-1; TRBD1 agrees at 10 bases. CDR3 residues: CASSPVTGGIAYNEQFF. DNA for the CDR3: TGTGCCAGCTCACCCGTGACAGGGGGCATCGCCTACAATGAGCAGTTCTTC.